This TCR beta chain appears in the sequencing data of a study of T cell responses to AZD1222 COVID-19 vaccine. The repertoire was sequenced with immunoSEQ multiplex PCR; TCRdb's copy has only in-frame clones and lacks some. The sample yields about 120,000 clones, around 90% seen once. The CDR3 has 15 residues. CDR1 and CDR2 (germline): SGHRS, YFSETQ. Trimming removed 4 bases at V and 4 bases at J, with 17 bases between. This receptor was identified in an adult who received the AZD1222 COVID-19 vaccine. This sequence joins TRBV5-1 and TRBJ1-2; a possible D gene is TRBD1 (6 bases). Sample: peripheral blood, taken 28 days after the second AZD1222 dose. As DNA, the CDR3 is TGCGCCAGCAGCCCGGAGGGGGGCCCTACCTATGGCTACACCTTC. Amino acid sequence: CASSPEGGPTYGYTF. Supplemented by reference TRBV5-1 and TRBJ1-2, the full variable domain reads KAGVTQTPRYLIKTRGQQVTLSCSPISGHRSVSWYQQTPGQGLQFLFEYFSETQRNKGNFPGRFSGRQFSNSRSEMNVSTLELGDSALYLCASSPEGGPTYGYTFGSGTRLTVV.